The 3 T cell receptor beta chains reported below all come from one sample, sequenced in a study of cytomegalovirus exposure and HLA in healthy donors (dated by TCRdb to 2016 to 2017). Receptor libraries were prepared by the immunoSEQ multiplex PCR assay. The multiplex PCR relied on a mix of 60 forward primers for TCR Vbeta segments and 13 reverse primers for TCR Jbeta segments. TCRdb carries this immuneACCESS record with in-frame sequences only. Its versions omit some clonotypes, under half of them owing to an unresolved V gene in the studies checked, with the rest unexplained. For this sample there are under 40,000 clones; 90% appear just once. The leading ten clones occupy less than 3.5% of the sample. The source material was PBMCs. The receptors come from a woman aged 18 to 35 in good health and CMV-seronegative.

The chain uses TRBV6-5 and TRBJ1-5; unclear D gene. V was cut by 4 bases and J by 2 bases, with 12 bases left in between. This CDR3 has 15 residues. Per the germline V gene, CDR1 is MNHEY and CDR2 is SVGAGI. CDR3 DNA: TGTGCCAGCAGTTCCGGGCGGGGTGGCAATCAGCCCCAGCATTTT. Its translation: CASSSGRGGNQPQHF.

The chain couples TRBV5-1 to TRBJ1-2; D call uncertain. The CDR3 spans 15 residues. V lost 0 bases and J 3 bases, leaving 12 bases between the germline ends. Germline CDR1 reads SGHRS; CDR2 reads YFSETQ. CDR3: CASSLEEGTDYGYTF. CDR3 DNA sequence: TGCGCCAGCAGCTTGGAAGAGGGTACGGACTATGGCTACACCTTC.

This chain joins TRBV30 and TRBJ2-2; no clear D gene. V lost 0 bases and J lost 3, with 11 bases in between. CDR3 length: 15 residues. CDR1 and CDR2 (germline): GTSNPN, SVGIG (reference sequence). This CDR3 reads CAWSVRNRDTGELFF. The CDR3, as DNA: TGTGCCTGGAGTGTACGAAATCGGGACACCGGGGAGCTGTTTTTT.